This TCR beta chain was identified in a study of regulatory T cells in long-lasting Graves disease. Points from the study as a whole: Persistent disease preferred TRBV28, TRBJ1-2 and TRBJ2-5. Relative to newly diagnosed Graves' patients, persistent ones had lower TCR diversity.

Library construction for TCR beta used iRepertoire HTBI primers and Arm-PCR of CDR3 regions. TCRdb re-called the multiplex PCR reads through MiXCR, storing one row per CDR3 protein. The profile shows 300,000 to 500,000 distinct CDR3 sequences, about 20% of them singletons. Trimming cost V 3 bases and J 11 bases, with 20 bases left between them. The CDR3 spans 15 residues. The germline V gene encodes CDR1 SGHAT and CDR2 FQNNGV. Remarks on this clonotype: What it binds is not known.

Time point indicated: persistent/refractory GD, antithyroid drugs over 5 years with positive TRAb. PBMC RNA was the source of the TCR library. The guidelines of the American Thyroid Association were the basis for diagnosing Graves' disease. The sequencing used peripheral blood mononuclear cells (PBMCs), collected when the disease was refractory, from a patient treated with antithyroid drugs. This TCR derives from a female donor with Graves disease. The chain links TRBV11-2 to TRBJ2-4, with D perhaps matching TRBD1 or TRBD2 (5 bases each). This chain's CDR3 is CASSLGMIGRDVQYF. DNA for the CDR3: TGTGCCAGCAGCTTGGGTATGATCGGCAGGGACGTTCAGTACTTC.